This TCR beta chain emerged from a study of T cell changes during pregnancy in multiple sclerosis. V was clipped by 2 bases and J by 4 bases; unmatched bases: 5. The CDR3 contains 15 residues. Germline V gene sequence: CDR1 MNHEY, CDR2 SMNVEV (reference sequence). Profiling relied on immunoSEQ multiplex PCR, and the TCRdb table lists in-frame clones only, not all of them. In the table there are 100,000 or so clones, around 92% of which are singletons. The sequence came from a female donor with multiple sclerosis, enrolled in a pregnancy study. The sequenced sample was peripheral blood, obtained in the third trimester of pregnancy. The V gene is TRBV27, the J gene TRBJ2-3; 8 bases agree with TRBD2. CDR3 in DNA: TGTGCCAGCAGTTTACGTAGCGGGACATCAGATACGCAGTATTTT. Amino acids: CASSLRSGTSDTQYF.